This TCR beta chain was retrieved from a study of regulatory T cells in long-lasting Graves disease. Time point meaning: newly diagnosed GD, antithyroid drugs for less than 3 months. Preparation of the TCR library used RNA extracted from PBMCs. Xi'an, China, was home to the endocrinology department that provided patients. Combining iRepertoire HTBI primers with Arm-PCR of CDR3 regions, the authors built TCR beta libraries. Each CDR3 protein gets one entry after TCRdb re-called the multiplex PCR reads with MiXCR. The sample yields some 220,000 distinct CDR3 sequences, approximately 18% seen once. The V gene's germline CDR1 is SGHVS and CDR2 FQNEAQ. This CDR3 is built from 13 residues. Trimming took off 4 bases at V and 7 bases at J, with 13 bases between the two ends. General study points: Among samples with persistent disease, TRBV28, TRBJ1-2 and TRBJ2-5 were favored. New patients shared around 920 public clonotypes, fewer than the approximately 2,500 shared by persistent patients. Lower TCR diversity was seen in persistent Graves' patients than in newly diagnosed ones.

With regard to this clonotype: As yet, its antigen is unknown.

This sample also belongs to another study, concerning T cells in Graves' hyperthyroidism and ophthalmopathy.

The starting material was peripheral blood mononuclear cells (PBMCs), obtained at new diagnosis, from a patient treated with antithyroid drugs. The source of this sequence is a woman aged 25-40 years with Graves disease. The chain uses TRBV7-8 and TRBJ1-1; D is ambiguous. The CDR3 nucleotides are TGTGCCAGCAGCTCCCGGGGAGCCGTTGAAGCTTTCTTT. Translation gives CASSSRGAVEAFF. Full variable domain (remainder filled in from reference TRBV7-8 and TRBJ1-1): GAGVSQSPRYKVAKRGQDVALRCDPISGHVSLFWYQQALGQGPEFLTYFQNEAQLDKSGLPSDRFFAERPEGSVSTLKIQRTQQEDSAVYLCASSSRGAVEAFFGQGTRLTVV.